A selection of T cell receptor beta chains follows, all from one sample in a study of monozygotic twins with inflammatory bowel disease. From the 5' RACE reads, TCRdb lists one entry per CDR3 protein and no DNA. This sample's table has about 380,000 distinct CDR3 sequences. Input material: blood. These receptors all come from a human donor with ulcerative colitis or Crohn's disease, or a healthy co-twin of an affected twin (not recorded which). The CDR3 runs from the conserved cysteine through the conserved F or W. Fields, in order: J gene, V gene, CDR3 protein.

TRBJ1-2,TRBV5-6,CASSLPTGTGGYTF
TRBJ2-1,TRBV7-2,CASSPTLSVDEQFF
TRBJ2-3,TRBV7-9,CASSSTGEPTRNTQYF
TRBJ2-5,TRBV7-8,CASSQRLAGAETQYF
TRBJ2-3,TRBV7-2,CASSLAAGGGIEQYF
TRBJ2-1,TRBV7-9,CASSPGWTSYDNEQFF
TRBJ1-1,TRBV20-1,CSARYQGDTEAFF
TRBJ2-7,TRBV5-8,CASSSGTAMCYF
TRBJ1-3,TRBV6-1,CASKRDRISGNTIYF
TRBJ2-7,TRBV27,CASSPHLTGTAYEQYF
TRBJ2-1,TRBV9,CASSVGTTSGGYNEQFF
TRBJ2-6,TRBV6-5,CASSYFGAGANVLTF
TRBJ2-5,TRBV4-3,CASSYTSGGPETQYF
TRBJ2-3,TRBV7-8,CASRERLGVRADTQYF
TRBJ2-2,TRBV5-1,CASYRTETNTGELFF
TRBJ1-3,TRBV6-1,CASSPAGGVVDTIYF
TRBJ1-1,TRBV9,CASSARGTENTEAFF
TRBJ2-7,TRBV4-3,CASSQEAEITLWSYEQYF
TRBJ1-5,TRBV4-2,CASSQVTGRNQPQHF
TRBJ2-2,TRBV4-3,CASSQASGTGGSGELFF
TRBJ2-1,TRBV6-1,CASSRDRGRGNEQFF
TRBJ1-6,TRBV15,CATSRGQENSPLHF
TRBJ2-3,TRBV15,CATSGTSGGPDTQYF
TRBJ2-7,TRBV20-1,CSARSDGYEQYF
TRBJ2-4,TRBV10-3,CAISESRGAGPPAKNIQYF
TRBJ2-1,TRBV5-1,CASSFQGGSYNEQFF
TRBJ1-2,TRBV20-1,CSAREAYSLGGYTF
TRBJ2-6,TRBV20-1,CSGGRGSSGANVLTF
TRBJ2-1,TRBV7-3,CASSLTAGGISYNEQFF
TRBJ1-5,TRBV28,CASSPLGTGNQPQHF
TRBJ1-2,TRBV18,CASSPVNRPPNGYTF
TRBJ2-2,TRBV19,CASSILDSRGELFF
TRBJ1-3,TRBV9,CASSVVGQGAGNTIYF
TRBJ2-2,TRBV20-1,CSASVVGGTGELFF
TRBJ2-3,TRBV10-3,CAISDRGAGTDTQYF
TRBJ2-7,TRBV18,CASSPKSASDTLYSYEQYF
TRBJ2-7,TRBV7-2,CASSQLIVYEQYF
TRBJ2-1,TRBV5-1,CASSLVSVGYEQFF
TRBJ1-2,TRBV20-1,CSARGGLYYGYTF
TRBJ2-7,TRBV12-3/TRBV12-4,CASSPVTGTHEQYF
TRBJ2-2,TRBV5-5,CASSLYGTPVPGELFF
TRBJ2-7,TRBV5-6,CASSSFRLISYEQYF
TRBJ2-2,TRBV4-3,CASSPNVAENTGELFF
TRBJ1-1,TRBV11-1,CASSSPVRAPGFAEAFF
TRBJ2-7,TRBV28,CASSLGGSFYEQYF
TRBJ2-3,TRBV12-3/TRBV12-4,CASSSDPSDTQYF